This T cell receptor beta chain emerged from a study of T cells in tumors after PD-1 blockade. Study context: Daily vismodegib 150 mg continued in a subset of anti-PD-1-treated patients.

Treatment was either pembrolizumab 200 mg every 3 weeks or cemiplimab 350 mg every 2 weeks. Squamous cell carcinoma tissue after treatment was collected an average of 31 days into therapy. Genomic DNA template from tumor biopsies or peripheral blood, roughly 616 ng to 6,500 ng input. After removal of 5 bases from V and 6 bases from J, the junction contained 12 bases not matched to a gene. Per the germline V gene, CDR1 is LNHDA and CDR2 is SQIVND (reference sequence). The CDR3 extends over 15 amino acids. Sequenced by immunoSEQ multiplex PCR; TCRdb stores in-frame clones only, minus some. The sample shows around 14,000 clones, around 68% of them seen only once.

The sequence came from a human donor with cutaneous squamous cell carcinoma. This chain connects TRBV19 to TRBJ2-5; TRBD2 matches 7 bases. Material: tumor tissue, obtained after anti-PD-1 treatment. This CDR3 is CASSLRWTSGQTQYF. CDR3 nucleotides: TGTGCCAGTAGTTTACGATGGACTAGTGGGCAGACCCAGTACTTC.